Following are 20 T cell receptor beta chains from one sample sequenced in a study of human T cells and chemical hapten exposure. Using its own MiXCR run on the RACE reads, TCRdb lists one record per CDR3 protein. The data contain around 190,000 distinct CDR3 sequences, about a fifth of them seen just once; the ten biggest clones take up 6.7%. Time point in this sample: patch test 1, 2 weeks after DPC sensitization. Treatment described: therapeutic diphenylcyclopropenone sensitization with weekly scalp DPC. The material sequenced was whole blood, taken in connection with sensitization to the hapten diphenylcyclopropenone (DPC). The receptor source for this set is a woman between 50 and 59 years old with alopecia areata. Some clones in this sample may be carry-over from other donors' samples.

Regarding this clonotype: An end of the junction differs from the germline gene, which may be a read error. V and J are TRBV27 and TRBJ1-5; D is ambiguous. The germline CDR1 and CDR2 sequences are MNHEY and SMNVEV (reference sequence). This CDR3 is 14 amino acids long. The CDR3 loop is CTSSSGFLDQPQHF. CDR3 coding DNA: TGTACCAGCAGCTCCGGGTTTTTAGATCAGCCCCAGCATTTT.

In its sample, this clonotype was seen a few times. The V call is TRBV20-1, the J call TRBJ1-5; D gene unclear. CDR1 is DFQATT, CDR2 SNEGSKA, per germline (reference sequence). V lost 3 bases and J 9 bases, leaving 9 bases between the germline ends. This CDR3 has 11 amino acids. This CDR3 is CSARGGGPQHF. The CDR3 DNA sequence: TGCAGTGCTAGGGGAGGAGGGCCCCAGCATTTT.

This clonotype was found once. In nucleotides, the CDR3 is TGTGCCAGCAGCAACCGACTAGTCTCAGATACGCAGTATTTT. Amino acids: CASSNRLVSDTQYF. The chain has TRBV11-3 and TRBJ2-3; tentative D call: TRBD2 (6 bases). The germline V gene encodes CDR1 SGHNT and CDR2 YENEEA. The V and J ends lost 5 bases and 4 bases respectively, with 13 bases between them. The CDR3 length is 14 residues.

The chain is built from TRBV4-3 and TRBJ2-3, with 10 bases fitting TRBD1. The CDR3 has 18 residues. The germline V gene encodes CDR1 LGHNA and CDR2 YSLEER. After removal of 2 bases from V and 4 bases from J, the junction contained 12 bases not matched to a gene. CDR3 nucleotides: TGCGCCAGCAGCCAACAATCTACCGGGACAGGGGTTTCAGATACGCAGTATTTT. Protein: CASSQQSTGTGVSDTQYF.

A few counts support this clonotype. The chain joins TRBV15 to TRBJ1-4; no clear D. CDR3 length: 16 residues. Deletions cut 0 bases from V and 8 bases from J, with 16 bases between. Germline-derived CDR1 and CDR2 are LNHNV and YYDKDF (reference sequence). The CDR3 is CATSRDPPTLGEKLFF. CDR3 nucleotides: TGTGCCACCAGCAGAGATCCCCCAACCCTAGGGGAAAAACTGTTTTTT.

A few counts support this clonotype. The chain links TRBV20-1 to TRBJ2-2, with D uncertain. With 3 bases removed from V and 4 bases from J, the gap between germline ends came to 9 bases. From germline, CDR1 is DFQATT and CDR2 SNEGSKA (reference sequence). This CDR3 has 13 residues. The CDR3 is CSASSPGTGELFF. The CDR3 coding sequence is TGCAGTGCTAGTTCCCCGGGCACCGGGGAGCTGTTTTTT.

The chain is built from TRBV20-1 and TRBJ1-1; 7 bases match TRBD1. CDR1 is DFQATT and CDR2 is SNEGSKA in the germline V gene (reference sequence). The length of the CDR3 is 12 residues. J gave up 9 bases and V 5 bases, and 9 bases lay outside the gene matches. The CDR3 coding sequence is TGCAGTGCTCCCGTCGGACAGGCGAAAGCTTTCTTT. Protein sequence: CSAPVGQAKAFF.

This chain joins TRBV12-3 or TRBV12-4 and TRBJ2-5; D might be TRBD1 or TRBD2, each matching 5 bases. The CDR3 totals 14 residues. Trimming removed 2 bases from V and 4 bases from J, with 11 bases in between. CDR3 nucleotides: TGTGCCAGCAGTTTATCGGCCGGGACAGAGACCCAGTACTTC. It specifies CASSLSAGTETQYF.

This clonotype was observed at least ten times. The chain has TRBV3-1 and TRBJ2-2, with unresolved D. The V and J ends lost 0 bases and 3 bases respectively, with 5 bases between them. From germline, CDR1 is LGHDT and CDR2 YNNKEL (reference sequence). The CDR3 contains 14 residues. This chain's CDR3 is CASSQEVYTGELFF. The DNA for the CDR3 is TGTGCCAGCAGCCAAGAAGTGTACACCGGGGAGCTGTTTTTT.

The chain employs TRBV7-6 and TRBJ1-1, with D perhaps matching TRBD1 (6 bases). The V end was cut by 2 bases, the J end by 2 bases, with 12 bases between. CDR3 length: 15 residues. Germline-derived CDR1 and CDR2 are SGHVS and FNYEAQ. The CDR3 DNA follows: TGTGCCAGCAGCTTAATGGCAGGGGATAACACTGAAGCTTTCTTT. It is translated as CASSLMAGDNTEAFF.

The chain employs TRBV7-9 and TRBJ2-1; 8 nucleotides match TRBD2. J gave up 0 bases and V 6 bases, and 7 bases lay outside the gene matches. Germline V lookup: CDR1 SEHNR, CDR2 FQNEAQ (reference sequence). There are 16 residues in the CDR3. The CDR3, as DNA: TGTGCCAGCAGGGCAACTAGCGGTAGCTCCTACAATGAGCAGTTCTTC. Encoded protein: CASRATSGSSYNEQFF.

In this sample, this clonotype turned up a few times. V gene TRBV20-1 combines with J gene TRBJ2-7, with D possibly matching TRBD2 (9 bases). CDR1 is DFQATT and CDR2 is SNEGSKA in the germline V gene (reference sequence). The V and J ends lost 1 base and 6 bases respectively, with 16 bases between them. This CDR3 has 14 residues. CDR3 sequence reads: CSARVPSGTGEQYF. The DNA for the CDR3 is TGCAGTGCTAGAGTCCCTAGCGGGACAGGCGAGCAGTACTTC.

This clonotype occurred a few times. V gene TRBV12-3 or TRBV12-4 combines with J gene TRBJ2-7, with D tentatively TRBD1 (7 bases). Trimming left V 3 bases short and J 4 bases short, with 13 bases between. This CDR3 region has 14 residues. The CDR3 DNA follows: TGTGCCAGCAGTTTGGGTCAGGGGGGTTACGAGCAGTACTTC. It specifies CASSLGQGGYEQYF.

With regard to this clonotype: At one boundary the junction diverges from the germline segment, which might be a read error. The chain employs TRBV5-1 and TRBJ1-1; 7 bases are shared with TRBD1. Germline V CDR1 and CDR2: SGHRS, YFSETQ. The CDR3 is made up of 14 amino acids. CDR3 nucleotides: TGCGCCAGCGGCTTGGGACAGCGAGACACTGAAGCTTTCTTT. Amino acids: CASGLGQRDTEAFF.

V and J are TRBV6-1 and TRBJ2-1, with 10 bases lining up with TRBD1. CDR1 is MNHNS, CDR2 SASEGT, per germline. V dropped 7 bases and J dropped 8; count of bases not matched to a gene: 14. This CDR3 is 16 amino acids long. The CDR3 DNA is TGTGCCAGCAAGATCCAACCGGGACAGGGGATGCATGAGCAGTTCTTC. It yields the protein CASKIQPGQGMHEQFF.

This clonotype was recorded a few times. The V call is TRBV2, the J call TRBJ2-1, with a possible D match to TRBD1 (6 bases). CDR1 and CDR2 from the germline V gene are SNHLY and FYNNEI. This CDR3 is 15 amino acids long. The germline V and J ends were trimmed by 3 bases and 1 base, with 10 bases remaining between them. CDR3 bases: TGTGCCAGCAGTGAGGGGGCTAGGTCCTACAATGAGCAGTTCTTC. This encodes CASSEGARSYNEQFF.

The rearrangement links TRBV7-9 to TRBJ2-3; D uncertain. V gave up 2 bases and J gave up 1 base, with 4 bases separating them. Germline V lookup: CDR1 SEHNR, CDR2 FQNEAQ (reference sequence). This CDR3 comprises 13 residues. CDR3 nucleotide sequence: TGTGCCAGCAGCTTATTTGGCACAGATACGCAGTATTTT. Its translation: CASSLFGTDTQYF.

This chain links TRBV3-1 with TRBJ2-2; a weak D match, TRBD2 (6 bases). Trimming took 3 bases from V and 6 from J, leaving 11 bases between them. Germline lookup yields CDR1 LGHDT and CDR2 YNNKEL (reference sequence). The CDR3 extends over 14 amino acids. This CDR3 is CASSQWERAGELFF. CDR3 coding DNA: TGTGCCAGCAGCCAGTGGGAGCGGGCCGGGGAGCTGTTTTTT.

The chain employs TRBV5-1 and TRBJ2-3; 9 positions agree with TRBD1. Germline V lookup: CDR1 SGHRS, CDR2 YFSETQ. There are 15 residues in the CDR3. The V gene end was trimmed by 4 bases and the J gene end by 4 bases; junction bases not matched to a gene: 7. In DNA form, the CDR3 reads TGCGCCAGCAGCACTTCAGGGACAGGGCCAGATACGCAGTATTTT. Its protein product is CASSTSGTGPDTQYF.

The gene calls are TRBV12-3 or TRBV12-4 and TRBJ2-2; 8 bases match TRBD2. This CDR3 comprises 15 residues. With V trimmed by 3 bases and J by 6 bases, 6 bases remained unmatched. The CDR3 protein is CASSLRAGGSGELFF. For the CDR3, the DNA is TGTGCCAGCAGTTTGAGGGCGGGAGGCTCCGGGGAGCTGTTTTTT.